One and the same sample provided the 7 T cell receptor beta chains below, sequenced in a study of T cells in Graves' hyperthyroidism and ophthalmopathy. TCR beta CDR3 sequences were amplified from RNA transcripts. When the TCR CDR3 underwent first-round RT-PCR, the HTBI primer set was used. TCRdb reanalysed the multiplex PCR reads using MiXCR and keeps one entry per CDR3 protein. This sample carries hundreds of thousands of distinct CDR3 sequences, roughly 15% of them seen once, and the ten largest clones take roughly 18%. The specimen was blood. These receptors were collected from a woman aged 18-29 years with Graves' ophthalmopathy.

This clonotype was observed many times. The chain couples TRBV11-2 to TRBJ1-2; the D is unclear. The germline V and J ends were trimmed by 1 base and 7 bases, with 10 bases remaining between them. Germline values: CDR1 SGHAT, CDR2 FQNNGV. This CDR3 region has 13 residues. The CDR3: CASSLAGSSGYTF. In DNA, the CDR3 is TGTGCCAGCAGCTTAGCAGGAAGCAGTGGCTACACCTTC. The variable domain in full, completed from reference TRBV11-2 and TRBJ1-2, reads EAGVAQSPRYKIIEKRQSVAFWCNPISGHATLYWYQQILGQGPKLLIQFQNNGVVDDSQLPKDRFSAERLKGVDSTLKIQPAKLEDSAVYLCASSLAGSSGYTFGSGTRLTVV.

This clonotype showed up just a few times. The genes are TRBV20-1 and TRBJ1-1, with D uncertain. The CDR3 has 15 residues. V was trimmed by 3 bases and J by 0 bases, leaving 14 bases between them. Germline CDR1 reads DFQATT; CDR2 reads SNEGSKA (reference sequence). This CDR3 is CSARTAEAVNTEAFF. The CDR3 nucleotides are TGCAGTGCTAGGACGGCGGAGGCCGTGAACACTGAAGCTTTCTTT.

In this sample, this clonotype turned up a few times. V is TRBV29-1 and J is TRBJ2-6, with D possibly being TRBD1 or TRBD2 (5 bases each). Germline CDR1 SQVTM, CDR2 ANQGSEA. V lost 6 bases and J 2 bases, leaving 11 bases between the germline ends. The CDR3 extends over 14 amino acids. The CDR3 DNA sequence: TGCAGCGTGGGGGTCAGGGCTGGGGCCAACGTCCTGACTTTC. Amino acid sequence: CSVGVRAGANVLTF.

Comments on this clonotype: A read error may be the cause here, since a much bigger clone is one base away. The chain uses TRBV7-9 and TRBJ1-2; 7 positions match TRBD1. Germline CDR1 reads SEHNR; CDR2 reads FQNEAQ (reference sequence). The CDR3 consists of 15 residues. The V and J ends lost 5 bases and 8 bases, in that order; junction bases with no gene match: 14. This chain's CDR3 is CASSARRRGGDGYTF. The CDR3 bases are TGTGCCAGCAGCGCACGACGGCGAGGGGGCGACGGCTACACCTTC.

This clonotype was recorded many times. The V call is TRBV27, the J call TRBJ2-7; D is perhaps TRBD1 (5 bases). This CDR3 has 14 amino acids. Germline loops: CDR1 MNHEY, CDR2 SMNVEV (reference sequence). Trimming pared 6 bases from V and 2 bases from J, leaving 14 bases between. The CDR3 loop is CASSQGFVAYEQYF. The CDR3 DNA reads as TGTGCCAGCAGCCAGGGATTTGTGGCCTACGAGCAGTACTTC.

The CDR3 is CASSYGTSGRAGTDTQYF. In DNA form, the CDR3 reads TGTGCCAGCAGTTACGGGACTAGCGGGAGGGCCGGCACAGATACGCAGTATTTT. V is TRBV6-2 or TRBV6-3 and J is TRBJ2-3; 16 bases are a match to TRBD2. CDR1 is MNHEY, CDR2 SVGEGT, per germline. V shed 2 bases and J 1 base; nucleotides not matched to a gene: 3. The CDR3 runs 18 residues.

The chain employs TRBV5-4 and TRBJ2-6, with 10 bases that match TRBD1. V was clipped by 0 bases and J by 2 bases; unmatched bases: 8. Germline V gene sequence: CDR1 SGHNT, CDR2 YYREEE (reference sequence). This CDR3 contains 19 residues. CDR3 sequence: CASSLGQGALSPGANVLTF. The DNA for the CDR3 is TGTGCCAGCAGCTTGGGACAGGGGGCTTTAAGTCCTGGGGCCAACGTCCTGACTTTC.